What follows are 32 T cell receptor beta chains derived from one specimen sequenced in a study of beta chain features in type 1 diabetes. TCRB transcripts that were expressed got sequenced, as all of the isolated RNA had been reverse transcribed. Profiled with immunoSEQ multiplex PCR; TCRdb holds only in-frame clones, not every one. The table lists roughly 350,000 clones, approximately 10% of them singletons, with around 0.015% in the top ten. The source material was naive CD4+ T cells from blood. The receptors originated from a woman aged 30 to 39 in good health.

This rearrangement joins TRBV27 to TRBJ2-1; D may be TRBD2 (5 bases). V was pared by 5 bases and J by 2 bases, with 16 bases between. CDR1 and CDR2 from the germline V gene are MNHEY and SMNVEV (reference sequence). The CDR3 sequence is 16 residues long. CDR3 amino acids: CASSPYLGDAYNEQFF. The CDR3 nucleotides are TGTGCCAGCAGTCCTTATCTCGGGGATGCCTACAATGAGCAGTTCTTC.

The CDR3: CASTLQGASSYGYTF. CDR3 nucleotides: TGTGCCAGCACCTTACAGGGGGCCTCTTCCTATGGCTACACCTTC. The genes are TRBV2 and TRBJ1-2, with 9 bases aligning to TRBD1. This CDR3 has 15 amino acids. The trim removed 7 bases at V and 4 bases at J, leaving 10 bases unmatched. CDR1 and CDR2 from the germline V gene are SNHLY and FYNNEI.

The gene calls are TRBV7-6 and TRBJ2-5; D is ambiguous. Germline assignment: CDR1 SGHVS and CDR2 FNYEAQ. The CDR3 runs 14 residues. The V and J ends lost 3 bases and 1 base respectively, with 9 bases between them. The CDR3 region has the DNA TGTGCCAGCAGCTTCTTAGAGTTCCAAGAGACCCAGTACTTC. This codes for CASSFLEFQETQYF. Full variable domain (outside the CDR3, taken from reference TRBV7-6 and TRBJ2-5): GAGVSQSPRYKVTKRGQDVALRCDPISGHVSLYWYRQALGQGPEFLTYFNYEAQQDKSGLPNDRFSAERPEGSISTLTIQRTEQRDSAMYRCASSFLEFQETQYFGPGTRLLVL.

Only a few counts were recorded for this clone. The J gene is TRBJ2-7, the V gene TRBV28; 8 nucleotides line up with TRBD2. Germline V gene data show CDR1 as MDHEN and CDR2 as SYDVKM. V was pared by 4 bases and J by 1 base, with 15 bases of the junction left unmatched. This CDR3 has 18 amino acids. The CDR3 bases are TGTGCCAGCAGTTCGGGGGGGCTAGCGAGTATTCTTTCCTACGAGCAGTACTTC. Translation: CASSSGGLASILSYEQYF.

This clone was observed a handful of times. The CDR3 DNA follows: TGTGCCAGCAGTGAAACGACAGGGGAGCAGCCCCAGCATTTT. Residues: CASSETTGEQPQHF. The J gene is TRBJ1-5, the V gene TRBV2, with TRBD1 matching over 8 bases. The CDR3 spans 14 residues. V trimming: 2 bases; J trimming: 7 bases; junction bases outside the gene matches: 4. Germline V gives CDR1 SNHLY, CDR2 FYNNEI.

The chain links TRBV18 to TRBJ2-7; 9 nucleotides match TRBD1. CDR1 and CDR2 from the germline V gene are KGHSH and LQKENI. V gave up 6 bases and J gave up 6 bases; unmatched junction bases: 12. CDR3 size: 15 residues. The CDR3 here is CASSSWDRAKFEQYF. The CDR3 DNA reads as TGTGCCAGCTCGTCCTGGGACAGGGCTAAATTCGAGCAGTACTTC.

The rearrangement links TRBV7-2 to TRBJ1-1, with D possibly being TRBD1 (5 bases). Looked up from germline, CDR1 is SGHTA and CDR2 is FQGNSA. The ends were cut back, 4 bases at V and 3 bases at J, with 9 bases in the middle. This CDR3 comprises 13 residues. The CDR3 DNA reads as TGTGCCAGCAGCTCAGGGATACACACTGAAGCTTTCTTT. This encodes CASSSGIHTEAFF.

This chain joins TRBV20-1 and TRBJ2-5; D uncertain. Germline V lookup: CDR1 DFQATT, CDR2 SNEGSKA (reference sequence). The CDR3 is 11 amino acids. Trimming pared 7 bases from V and 0 bases from J, leaving 6 bases between. CDR3 sequence: CSVANQETQYF. The CDR3, as DNA: TGCAGTGTAGCCAACCAAGAGACCCAGTACTTC.

The chain couples TRBV27 to TRBJ1-5, with unresolved D. Germline assignment: CDR1 MNHEY and CDR2 SMNVEV (reference sequence). V lost 0 bases to trimming and J lost 4 bases, with 7 bases between them. The CDR3 is 14 amino acids. CDR3 bases: TGTGCCAGCAGTTTATCGCGGGGAAATCAGCCCCAGCATTTT. Protein: CASSLSRGNQPQHF.

This clone occurred a few times. The rearrangement links TRBV5-1 to TRBJ2-7; D not certain. V was pared by 1 base and J by 0 bases, with 5 bases between. This CDR3 has 13 amino acids. The germline V gene encodes CDR1 SGHRS and CDR2 YFSETQ. CDR3 residues: CASSLPSSYEQYF. The CDR3 nucleotides are TGCGCCAGCAGCTTGCCTAGCTCCTACGAGCAGTACTTC. The full variable domain, completed using reference TRBV5-1 and TRBJ2-7, is KAGVTQTPRYLIKTRGQQVTLSCSPISGHRSVSWYQQTPGQGLQFLFEYFSETQRNKGNFPGRFSGRQFSNSRSEMNVSTLELGDSALYLCASSLPSSYEQYFGPGTRLTVT.

This clone was counted only a few times. The chain employs TRBV28 and TRBJ2-1; the match to TRBD2 covers 14 bases. V was pared by 9 bases and J by 10 bases, with 14 bases of the junction left unmatched. The CDR3 totals 16 residues. CDR1 MDHEN and CDR2 SYDVKM come from the germline V gene. The CDR3 reads CASGTSGRVGGHEQFF. CDR3 nucleotides: TGTGCCAGTGGGACTAGCGGGAGAGTCGGGGGTCACGAGCAGTTCTTC.

This clone was seen a few times. The J gene is TRBJ2-7, the V gene TRBV27, with 12 bases lining up with TRBD1. The germline V gene encodes CDR1 MNHEY and CDR2 SMNVEV (reference sequence). This CDR3 is built from 16 residues. The J segment lost 5 bases and the V segment lost 1 base, leaving 6 bases of the junction unmatched. CDR3 nucleotides: TGTGCCAGCAGTTTATTGTCCGGGACAGGGGGCCACGAGCAGTACTTC. Its translation: CASSLLSGTGGHEQYF.

This clone has just a few counts. The V gene is TRBV2, the J gene TRBJ1-5; 8 bases map to TRBD1. The CDR3 contains 14 residues. The V gene's germline CDR1 is SNHLY and CDR2 FYNNEI. Trimming took 3 bases from V and 6 from J; bases not matched to a gene: 4. CDR3: CASSDRTGSQPQHF. The CDR3 nucleotides read TGTGCCAGCAGTGATAGGACAGGGTCTCAGCCCCAGCATTTT. Using reference TRBV2 and TRBJ1-5 for the parts outside the CDR3, the full variable domain is EPEVTQTPSHQVTQMGQEVILRCVPISNHLYFYWYRQILGQKVEFLVSFYNNEISEKSEIFDDQFSVERPDGSNFTLKIRSTKLEDSAMYFCASSDRTGSQPQHFGDGTRLSIL.

This clone was seen a handful of times. This chain connects TRBV29-1 to TRBJ2-1; a weak D match, TRBD1 (6 bases). This CDR3 has 13 residues. Per the germline V gene, CDR1 is SQVTM and CDR2 is ANQGSEA. Trimming cost V 5 bases and J 1 base, with 9 bases left between them. CDR3 bases: TGCAGCGTTCTAGGGGGATCCTACAATGAGCAGTTCTTC. Protein sequence: CSVLGGSYNEQFF.

This clone appeared a few times. This CDR3 is CASSPGTGLIYQPQHF. The CDR3 coding sequence is TGTGCCAGCAGTCCCGGGACAGGGCTTATTTATCAGCCCCAGCATTTT. The chain is built from TRBV6-6 and TRBJ1-5, with 9 bases aligning to TRBD1. The CDR3 is 16 residues long. From germline, CDR1 is MNHNY and CDR2 SVGAGI (reference sequence). V lost 5 bases to trimming and J lost 5 bases; unmatched junction nucleotides: 10.

A few counts support this clone. The V call is TRBV2, the J call TRBJ2-7, with 8 nucleotides matching TRBD1. V lost 4 bases and J lost 4; bases outside the gene matches: 12. CDR1 is SNHLY and CDR2 is FYNNEI in the germline V gene. This CDR3 region has 16 residues. Written as DNA, the CDR3 is TGTGCCAGCAGTGGACCGGGCAGGGGGCGGATGTACGAGCAGTACTTC. This encodes CASSGPGRGRMYEQYF.

The chain has TRBV7-2 and TRBJ2-3; 7 nucleotides align to TRBD2. Looked up from germline, CDR1 is SGHTA and CDR2 is FQGNSA. V was pared by 1 base and J by 2 bases, with 6 bases of the junction left unmatched. The CDR3 totals 16 residues. The CDR3 DNA sequence: TGTGCCAGCAGCTTAGGCGGGAGAGTTGTCACAGATACGCAGTATTTT. Translated: CASSLGGRVVTDTQYF.

A word on this clone: As the CDR3 is not closed by the conserved phenylalanine or tryptophan, this likely results from a read error. The chain carries TRBV4-3 and TRBJ2-7; TRBD2 matches at 11 bases. CDR1 and CDR2 (germline): LGHNA, YSLEER. The V and J ends lost 1 base and 4 bases, in that order; junction bases with no gene match: 3. The CDR3 consists of 15 residues. The CDR3 region has the DNA TGCGCCAGCAGCCAAGCACTAGCGGGAGCGTACGAGCAGTACCTC. Its protein product is CASSQALAGAYEQYL.

A few counts support this clone. The genes are TRBV27 and TRBJ2-6; TRBD2 matches 8 bases. This CDR3 is built from 15 residues. Germline lookup yields CDR1 MNHEY and CDR2 SMNVEV (reference sequence). Trimming at V came to 5 bases and at J to 5 bases, leaving 5 bases not matched to a gene. This CDR3 reads CASSLGGVRANVLTF. Written as DNA, the CDR3 is TGTGCCAGCAGTCTCGGGGGGGTGAGGGCCAACGTCCTGACTTTC.

DNA of the CDR3: TGTGCCAGCAGCTTACAAAGAGGGAGGAGCTCCTACGAGCAGTACTTC. Protein product: CASSLQRGRSSYEQYF. This chain links TRBV7-2 with TRBJ2-7; weak D call: TRBD2 (6 bases). V was cut by 2 bases and J by 0 bases, with 14 bases left in between. CDR1 SGHTA and CDR2 FQGNSA come from the germline V gene. The CDR3 consists of 16 residues.

This clone was seen only a few times. The chain recombines TRBV9 with TRBJ2-2; 8 bases agree with TRBD2. Germline V gene sequence: CDR1 SGDLS, CDR2 YYNGEE. CDR3 length equals 16 residues. Losses at the gene ends were 0 bases for V and 0 bases for J; bases not matched to a gene: 1. CDR3 nucleotide sequence: TGTGCCAGCAGCGTAGGTAGCGGGGCGAACACCGGGGAGCTGTTTTTT. This translates into CASSVGSGANTGELFF.

V and J are TRBV29-1 and TRBJ1-2; D not resolved. From germline, CDR1 is SQVTM and CDR2 ANQGSEA. Trimming cost V 4 bases and J 4 bases, with 7 bases left between them. CDR3 length equals 11 residues. CDR3 nucleotides: TGCAGCGTTGGCTTGGCCTATGGCTACACCTTC. This translates into CSVGLAYGYTF.

This clone has only a few counts. The chain recombines TRBV23-1 with TRBJ2-2; tentatively, D is TRBD1 (5 bases). TRBV23-1 belongs to the ORF category, with a function that is uncertain. With 1 base removed from V and 0 bases from J, the gap between germline ends came to 9 bases. The CDR3 is made up of 16 amino acids. The CDR3 DNA sequence: TGCGCCAGCAGTCAATGGCAGGGCGCGAACACCGGGGAGCTGTTTTTT. Encoded protein: CASSQWQGANTGELFF.

This sequence joins TRBV29-1 and TRBJ2-7, with D maybe TRBD1 (5 bases). Trimming removed 7 bases from V and 7 bases from J, with 17 bases in between. The germline CDR1 and CDR2 sequences are SQVTM and ANQGSEA. The CDR3 loop spans 12 amino acids. CDR3 bases: TGCAGCGCCGCGGACATGAAGATGGAGCAGTACTTC. Translation gives CSAADMKMEQYF.

The V and J genes are TRBV29-1 and TRBJ1-4; 8 bases are shared with TRBD1. The germline V gene has CDR1 SQVTM and CDR2 ANQGSEA. This CDR3 has 14 residues. V dropped 6 bases and J dropped 1; count of bases not matched to a gene: 4. CDR3 residues: CSVMDRVTNEKLFF. In DNA form, the CDR3 reads TGCAGCGTGATGGACAGGGTAACTAATGAAAAACTGTTTTTT.

V is TRBV28 and J is TRBJ2-7; 10 bases agree with TRBD1. The J segment lost 6 bases and the V segment lost 10 bases, leaving 12 bases of the junction unmatched. The germline V gene has CDR1 MDHEN and CDR2 SYDVKM. This CDR3 spans 14 amino acids. The CDR3 nucleotides read TGTGCCACTCAGGGGCCGGGACAGGGGACCGAGCAGTACTTC. It encodes CATQGPGQGTEQYF. Complete variable domain (other parts from reference TRBV28 and TRBJ2-7): DVKVTQSSRYLVKRTGEKVFLECVQDMDHENMFWYRQDPGLGLRLIYFSYDVKMKEKGDIPEGYSVSREKKERFSLILESASTNQTSMYLCATQGPGQGTEQYFGPGTRLTVT.

This clone was seen a handful of times. V gene TRBV7-2 combines with J gene TRBJ1-1, with 8 bases identical to TRBD1. Germline assignment: CDR1 SGHTA and CDR2 FQGNSA. J gave up 2 bases and V 4 bases, and 9 bases lay outside the gene matches. The CDR3 consists of 16 residues. The CDR3 nucleotides read TGTGCCAGCAGCTCCGGACAGGGCCTTATTAACACTGAAGCTTTCTTT. As protein: CASSSGQGLINTEAFF.

This clone was seen only a few times. The chain employs TRBV10-3 and TRBJ2-5; possible D gene TRBD1, 7 bases. CDR3 length: 13 residues. CDR1 is ENHRY, CDR2 SYGVKD, per germline. V was shortened by 10 bases and J by 5 bases, with 17 bases between the two germline ends. The CDR3 sequence is CATRGAGGETQYF. CDR3 sequence (DNA): TGTGCCACCAGGGGGGCAGGGGGTGAGACCCAGTACTTC.

The CDR3 DNA sequence: TGCAGCGTTGAGCGGCCGGAGGAGACCCAGTACTTC. This sequence encodes CSVERPEETQYF. The rearrangement joins TRBV29-1 to TRBJ2-5; D is unclear. The CDR3 has 12 residues. Germline assignment: CDR1 SQVTM and CDR2 ANQGSEA. V gave up 3 bases and J gave up 5 bases, with 10 bases separating them.

V usage is TRBV29-1 and J usage is TRBJ2-1; TRBD2 aligns across 11 bases. Trimming removed 3 bases from V and 5 bases from J; junction bases left unmatched: 6. The CDR3 runs to 15 residues. Germline values: CDR1 SQVTM, CDR2 ANQGSEA. As DNA, the CDR3 is TGCAGCGTTGAGACCGGGACTAGCGGTAACAATGAGCAGTTCTTC. This gives the protein CSVETGTSGNNEQFF.

The chain is built from TRBV5-4 and TRBJ2-3; D perhaps matches TRBD2 (6 bases). The CDR3 totals 14 residues. CDR1 SGHNT and CDR2 YYREEE come from the germline V gene (reference sequence). V was pared by 6 bases and J by 0 bases, with 11 bases between. The CDR3 loop is CASNLAASTDTQYF. The CDR3 nucleotides are TGTGCCAGCAACTTAGCGGCTAGCACAGATACGCAGTATTTT.

This clone was recorded a few times. J is TRBJ2-3 and V is TRBV4-2; D is ambiguous. CDR1 is LGHNA, CDR2 YNFKEQ, per germline. This CDR3 has 13 amino acids. Between the trimmed V and J ends, which lost 0 bases and 7 bases, there was a span of 8 bases. The CDR3 DNA is TGTGCCAGCAGCCAAGACCTCGTTTATACGCAGTATTTT. This sequence encodes CASSQDLVYTQYF.